This T cell receptor beta chain was identified in a study of beta chain features in type 1 diabetes. From germline, CDR1 is PRHDT and CDR2 FYEKMQ (reference sequence). The CDR3 loop spans 13 amino acids. Trimming cost V 6 bases and J 4 bases, with 11 bases left between them. A single heparinised draw of about 100 mL on average was taken per donor. cDNA synthesis used the whole RNA isolate, giving expressed TCRB sequences. Libraries were prepared by immunoSEQ multiplex PCR; TCRdb keeps only in-frame clonotypes and omits some of them. The repertoire holds about 150,000 clones, with 11% as singletons. The clonotype was recovered from a young man in good health. The sample was central memory CD4+ T cells from blood. The J gene is TRBJ2-3, the V gene TRBV13, with D hard to call. The CDR3 loop is CASSSPAPDTQYF. The DNA for the CDR3 is TGTGCCAGCAGTTCCCCCGCCCCAGATACGCAGTATTTT.